The 8 T cell receptor beta chains below were found in one sample sequenced in a study of CD8 T cells in Susac syndrome. The authors reverse transcribed roughly 0.5 to 1 ug RNA with random hexamers. MiXCR, run by TCRdb on the immunoSEQ multiplex PCR reads, gives a single entry per CDR3 protein. The sample consists of roughly 150,000 distinct CDR3 sequences, roughly 95% of them appearing once. The sequencing input was CD8+ T cells from PBMCs. The receptors stem from a human donor with multiple sclerosis.

The genes are TRBV7-8 and TRBJ2-7; D is uncertain. V was shortened by 5 bases and J by 2 bases, with 16 bases between the two germline ends. The CDR3 extends over 15 amino acids. CDR1 SGHVS and CDR2 FQNEAQ come from the germline V gene. CDR3 amino acids: CASSITVGSTYEQYF. As DNA, the CDR3 is TGTGCCAGCAGCATAACAGTGGGCAGTACCTACGAGCAGTACTTC.

The chain employs TRBV5-1 and TRBJ1-4; no definite D call. Looked up from germline, CDR1 is SGHRS and CDR2 is YFSETQ. CDR3 length: 16 residues. Trimming removed 0 bases from V and 0 bases from J, with 9 bases in between. CDR3 sequence (DNA): TGCGCCAGCAGCTTGGGCCAGGCAGCAACTAATGAAAAACTGTTTTTT. Translation gives CASSLGQAATNEKLFF.

The chain couples TRBV3-1 to TRBJ2-1; possibly TRBD1 for D (5 bases). The CDR3 loop spans 14 amino acids. With 1 base removed from V and 6 bases from J, the gap between germline ends came to 10 bases. The germline V gene encodes CDR1 LGHDT and CDR2 YNNKEL (reference sequence). The CDR3 reads CASSQGGPPNEQFF. The CDR3 region has the DNA TGTGCCAGCAGCCAAGGGGGCCCGCCCAATGAGCAGTTCTTC.

The genes are TRBV7-9 and TRBJ2-7; D is uncertain. The CDR3 totals 14 residues. V lost 4 bases to trimming and J lost 0 bases, with 10 bases between them. Germline CDR1 SEHNR, CDR2 FQNEAQ (reference sequence). The CDR3 DNA sequence: TGTGCCAGCAGCTCGGCGACCAGCTCCTACGAGCAGTACGTC. Protein sequence: CASSSATSSYEQYV.

The chain has TRBV4-1 and TRBJ1-5, with 7 nucleotides matching TRBD1. Unmatched junction bases numbered 3, after V lost 4 bases and J lost 0 bases. Germline V gives CDR1 MGHRA, CDR2 YSYEKL. CDR3 length: 15 residues. CDR3 DNA: TGCGCCAGCAGCCGCGAGGGGGCTAGCAATCAGCCCCAGCATTTT. Residues: CASSREGASNQPQHF.

V usage is TRBV30 and J usage is TRBJ1-6; D uncertain. The germline V gene encodes CDR1 GTSNPN and CDR2 SVGIG (reference sequence). CDR3 length: 12 residues. Trimming stripped 0 bases from V and 9 bases from J, with 6 bases between. Here the CDR3 reads CAWSVLGSPLHF. The CDR3 region has the DNA TGTGCCTGGAGTGTACTTGGTTCACCCCTCCACTTT.

The V and J genes are TRBV3-1 and TRBJ2-5; the match to TRBD2 covers 8 bases. This CDR3 spans 14 amino acids. Germline assignment: CDR1 LGHDT and CDR2 YNNKEL (reference sequence). V dropped 4 bases and J dropped 4; count of bases not matched to a gene: 5. The CDR3 bases are TGTGCCAGCAGCCGGGGACTAGTTCTAGAGACCCAGTACTTC. Its translation is CASSRGLVLETQYF.

The chain combines TRBV18 with TRBJ2-5; tentative D call: TRBD2 (6 bases). CDR1 and CDR2 from the germline V gene are KGHSH and LQKENI. The V gene lost 2 bases and the J gene lost 2 bases, with 15 bases spanning the gap. The CDR3 consists of 16 residues. The CDR3 is CASSPRSRGTQETQYF. The CDR3 coding sequence is TGTGCCAGCTCACCAAGGAGTCGAGGGACTCAAGAGACCCAGTACTTC.